These 2 T cell receptor beta chains share one sample of origin, sequenced in a study of control samples from healthy donors and cancer patients. Clones were sequenced by immunoSEQ multiplex PCR, and TCRdb holds only the in-frame ones, with some missing. The data contain some 130,000 clones, 80% to 95% of them singletons. Sequencing input: blood. The receptor source for this set is a middle-aged man in good health.

CDR3 sequence reads: CASSLSGETQYF. CDR3 nucleotides: TGTGCCAGCAGCTTGTCGGGGGAGACCCAGTACTTC. The chain recombines TRBV5-6 with TRBJ2-5; tentatively, D is TRBD2 (5 bases). The CDR3 runs to 12 residues. From germline, CDR1 is SGHDT and CDR2 YYEEEE. V shed 1 base and J shed 5 bases, with 6 bases lying between them.

V gene TRBV2 combines with J gene TRBJ1-5, with 10 positions matching TRBD1. Looked up from germline, CDR1 is SNHLY and CDR2 is FYNNEI. The CDR3 contains 14 residues. V lost 3 bases to trimming and J lost 6 bases; unmatched junction nucleotides: 2. CDR3 in amino acids: CASSDGTGAQPQHF. In DNA, the CDR3 is TGTGCCAGCAGTGACGGGACAGGGGCTCAGCCCCAGCATTTT.